The 31 T cell receptor beta chains reported below all come from one sample, sequenced in a study of blood T cell repertoires in COVID-19. Using immunoSEQ multiplex PCR, the repertoire was profiled, and TCRdb retains in-frame clones only, with some absent. This table has roughly 120,000 clones, almost 80% appearing once. Sequenced material: peripheral blood. The receptors here all came from an elderly woman with active or convalescent COVID-19.

This sequence joins TRBV12-3 or TRBV12-4 and TRBJ1-3; D gene uncertain. V was clipped by 3 bases and J by 0 bases, with 3 bases between them. CDR3 length equals 13 residues. Here the CDR3 DNA reads TGTGCCAGCAGTTTCAGCTCTGGAAACACCATATATTTT. Amino acids: CASSFSSGNTIYF.

The genes are TRBV9 and TRBJ2-1, with TRBD2 matching over 7 bases. CDR3 length: 15 residues. The V gene's germline CDR1 is SGDLS and CDR2 YYNGEE. The V gene end was trimmed by 0 bases and the J gene end by 5 bases; junction bases not matched to a gene: 5. CDR3 residues: CASSVALALDNEQFF. The CDR3 DNA follows: TGTGCCAGCAGCGTAGCACTAGCGCTCGACAATGAGCAGTTCTTC.

The chain employs TRBV29-1 and TRBJ2-3, with 8 nucleotides matching TRBD2. Germline V CDR1 and CDR2: SQVTM, ANQGSEA. Trimming removed 6 bases from V and 5 bases from J; junction bases left unmatched: 10. CDR3 size: 14 residues. CDR3 nucleotides: TGCAGCGTCTCAGGCGGGAGGTGGATAGATACGCAGTATTTT. This translates into CSVSGGRWIDTQYF.

V gene TRBV3-1 (or the pseudogene TRBV3-2) combines with J gene TRBJ2-5, with 7 bases lining up with TRBD2. The germline V gene encodes CDR1 LGHDT and CDR2 YNNKEL (reference sequence). The V gene end was trimmed by 1 base and the J gene end by 5 bases; junction bases not matched to a gene: 13. The CDR3 covers 17 residues. CDR3 loop: CASSQGGGDYVVETQYF. In DNA form, the CDR3 reads TGTGCCAGCAGCCAAGGCGGGGGAGACTATGTGGTGGAGACCCAGTACTTC.

The chain uses TRBV18 and TRBJ2-1, with 7 bases matching TRBD2. The CDR3 runs 12 residues. The V gene's germline CDR1 is KGHSH and CDR2 LQKENI. The J segment lost 6 bases and the V segment lost 8 bases, leaving 4 bases of the junction unmatched. The CDR3 region is CASHGGGNEQFF. Written as DNA, the CDR3 is TGTGCCAGCCATGGGGGGGGCAATGAGCAGTTCTTC.

The chain couples TRBV15 to TRBJ2-2; D is perhaps TRBD2 (5 bases). The CDR3 totals 13 residues. The germline V gene encodes CDR1 LNHNV and CDR2 YYDKDF (reference sequence). V was cut by 6 bases and J by 5 bases, with 10 bases left in between. This CDR3 reads CATRDFSTGELFF. Here the CDR3 DNA reads TGTGCCACCAGGGACTTCTCAACCGGGGAGCTGTTTTTT. The variable domain in full, with the rest retrieved from reference TRBV15 and TRBJ2-2, is DAMVIQNPRYQVTQFGKPVTLSCSQTLNHNVMYWYQQKSSQAPKLLFHYYDKDFNNEADTPDNFQSRRPNTSFCFLDIRSPGLGDTAMYLCATRDFSTGELFFGEGSRLTVL.

The chain couples TRBV10-3 to TRBJ2-1; a weak D match, TRBD2 (5 bases). The V end lost 2 bases, the J end lost 5 bases, and 13 bases lay between the germline ends. Per germline, CDR1 ENHRY and CDR2 SYGVKD. The CDR3 totals 15 residues. CDR3 region: CAISERRTGDNEQFF. CDR3 bases: TGTGCCATCAGTGAGAGACGCACCGGGGACAATGAGCAGTTCTTC.

The V and J genes are TRBV24-1 and TRBJ2-1, with 12 bases identical to TRBD2. V trimming: 4 bases; J trimming: 7 bases; junction bases outside the gene matches: 10. The V gene's germline CDR1 is KGHDR and CDR2 SFDVKD. The CDR3 is 17 amino acids. The CDR3 spells CATSDPRTSGKKNEQFF. CDR3 bases: TGTGCCACCAGTGACCCTAGGACTAGCGGGAAGAAGAATGAGCAGTTCTTC.

The gene calls are TRBV5-1 and TRBJ2-1, with D possibly TRBD2 on 6 matching bases. CDR3 length: 15 amino acids. Trimming pared 4 bases from V and 0 bases from J, leaving 11 bases between. Per germline, CDR1 SGHRS and CDR2 YFSETQ. The CDR3 is CASSLSGGSYNEQFF. CDR3 DNA sequence: TGCGCCAGCAGCCTTAGCGGAGGCTCCTACAATGAGCAGTTCTTC.

The chain joins TRBV27 to TRBJ2-6; tentatively, D is TRBD2 (5 bases). Deletions cut 4 bases from V and 0 bases from J, with 7 bases between. CDR3 length equals 15 residues. Looked up from germline, CDR1 is MNHEY and CDR2 is SMNVEV (reference sequence). The CDR3 DNA follows: TGTGCCAGCAGTTCGGGGAGCTCTGGGGCCAACGTCCTGACTTTC. This translates into CASSSGSSGANVLTF.

This clone was recorded at least ten times. The chain has TRBV15 and TRBJ2-7; D gene unclear. This CDR3 spans 14 amino acids. Deletions cut 0 bases from V and 2 bases from J, with 8 bases between. The germline CDR1 and CDR2 sequences are LNHNV and YYDKDF (reference sequence). CDR3 protein: CATSRDSGPYEQYF. For the CDR3, the DNA is TGTGCCACCAGCAGAGATTCTGGGCCCTACGAGCAGTACTTC. The full variable domain, with the rest looked up from reference TRBV15 and TRBJ2-7, is DAMVIQNPRYQVTQFGKPVTLSCSQTLNHNVMYWYQQKSSQAPKLLFHYYDKDFNNEADTPDNFQSRRPNTSFCFLDIRSPGLGDTAMYLCATSRDSGPYEQYFGPGTRLTVT.

Comments on this clone: Other DNA sequences in this specimen translate into the identical CDR3. This sequence joins TRBV5-1 and TRBJ1-1, with D tentatively TRBD1 (6 bases). This CDR3 has 13 residues. The V end lost 2 bases, the J end lost 2 bases, and 7 bases lay between the germline ends. From germline, CDR1 is SGHRS and CDR2 YFSETQ. In DNA, the CDR3 is TGCGCCAGCAGCTTACAGGGTAACACTGAAGCTTTCTTT. Translating gives CASSLQGNTEAFF.

The chain employs TRBV5-1 and TRBJ2-7, with a possible D match to TRBD1 (5 bases). The V gene's germline CDR1 is SGHRS and CDR2 YFSETQ. V lost 3 bases to trimming and J lost 6 bases, with 10 bases between them. This CDR3 comprises 12 residues. The CDR3 nucleotides read TGCGCCAGCAGCTCGCAGGGTGTCGAGCAGTACTTC. Translating it yields CASSSQGVEQYF.

This chain connects TRBV30 to TRBJ2-1; tentative D call: TRBD2 (6 bases). From germline, CDR1 is GTSNPN and CDR2 SVGIG (reference sequence). CDR3 size: 13 residues. The V end was cut by 8 bases, the J end by 0 bases, with 11 bases between. The CDR3 loop reads CAGGTDSYNEQFF. DNA for the CDR3: TGTGCCGGAGGGACGGACTCCTACAATGAGCAGTTCTTC. The full variable domain, its missing parts supplied by reference TRBV30 and TRBJ2-1, is SQTIHQWPATLVQPVGSPLSLECTVEGTSNPNLYWYRQAAGRGLQLLFYSVGIGQISSEVPQNLSASRPQDRQFILSSKKLLLSDSGFYLCAGGTDSYNEQFFGPGTRLTVL.

The rearrangement links TRBV7-9 to TRBJ1-2; D remains ambiguous. Germline CDR1 SEHNR, CDR2 FQNEAQ (reference sequence). The CDR3 totals 12 residues. V gave up 5 bases and J gave up 4 bases, with 8 bases separating them. The CDR3 sequence is CASSPSPYGYTF. CDR3 bases: TGTGCCAGCAGCCCGAGCCCCTATGGCTACACCTTC.

This chain uses TRBV4-2 with TRBJ2-3, with D tentatively TRBD2 (5 bases). The CDR3 is 15 residues long. Trimming shortened V by 1 base and J by 2 bases, and 10 bases separated the two germline ends. The germline V gene encodes CDR1 LGHNA and CDR2 YNFKEQ. For the CDR3, the DNA is TGTGCCAGCAGCCAAGGACGGACTCTCACAGATACGCAGTATTTT. Translation gives CASSQGRTLTDTQYF.

The genes are TRBV28 and TRBJ1-1; possible D gene TRBD1, 5 bases. CDR1 is MDHEN, CDR2 SYDVKM, per germline. The CDR3 sequence is 15 residues long. V was cut by 3 bases and J by 10 bases, with 21 bases left in between. DNA of the CDR3: TGTGCCAGCAGTTTCCCTCCCGGGGCCCCCGGGAGAGCTTTCTTT. It specifies CASSFPPGAPGRAFF.

The rearrangement joins TRBV9 to TRBJ2-2; D is perhaps TRBD2 (6 bases). Germline assignment: CDR1 SGDLS and CDR2 YYNGEE. This CDR3 has 15 amino acids. Trimming removed 0 bases from V and 6 bases from J, with 12 bases in between. The CDR3 region has the DNA TGTGCCAGCAGCGTAGCATTGGGGGGTGCCGGGGAGCTGTTTTTT. Encoded protein: CASSVALGGAGELFF.

This rearrangement joins TRBV7-8 to TRBJ1-1; D call uncertain. CDR3 length: 13 amino acids. Germline CDR1 SGHVS, CDR2 FQNEAQ. Deletions cut 1 base from V and 1 base from J, with 4 bases between. The CDR3 region is CASSLGRNTEAFF. For the CDR3, the DNA is TGTGCCAGCAGCTTAGGTCGGAACACTGAAGCTTTCTTT.

The chain couples TRBV18 to TRBJ2-1; TRBD1 agrees at 9 bases. Germline loops: CDR1 KGHSH, CDR2 LQKENI. Losses at the gene ends were 4 bases for V and 8 bases for J; bases not matched to a gene: 9. This CDR3 has 15 amino acids. The DNA of the CDR3 is TGTGCCAGCTCACTACCGGGACAGGGCTTGTATGAGCAGTTCTTC. Protein sequence: CASSLPGQGLYEQFF.

The rearrangement links TRBV5-4 to TRBJ2-1; 11 nucleotides align to TRBD2. The length of the CDR3 is 15 residues. Per germline, CDR1 SGHNT and CDR2 YYREEE (reference sequence). V trimming: 4 bases; J trimming: 4 bases; junction bases outside the gene matches: 4. The CDR3 sequence: CASSRTSGQYNEQFF. The CDR3 nucleotides are TGTGCCAGCAGCCGGACTAGCGGGCAATACAATGAGCAGTTCTTC.

A few counts support this clone. The chain carries TRBV7-8 and TRBJ1-1; 7 positions agree with TRBD1. The CDR3 has 15 amino acids. Losses at the gene ends were 5 bases for V and 6 bases for J; bases not matched to a gene: 12. Per the germline V gene, CDR1 is SGHVS and CDR2 is FQNEAQ. In nucleotides, the CDR3 is TGTGCCAGCAGCAACCGACAGGGTGTAGGTGCTGAAGCTTTCTTT. Its protein is CASSNRQGVGAEAFF. Complete variable domain (other parts from reference TRBV7-8 and TRBJ1-1): GAGVSQSPRYKVAKRGQDVALRCDPISGHVSLFWYQQALGQGPEFLTYFQNEAQLDKSGLPSDRFFAERPEGSVSTLKIQRTQQEDSAVYLCASSNRQGVGAEAFFGQGTRLTVV.

J is TRBJ1-6 and V is TRBV5-1, with 8 bases lining up with TRBD1. Germline-derived CDR1 and CDR2 are SGHRS and YFSETQ. The ends lost 3 bases at V and 10 bases at J; junction bases unmatched: 9. This CDR3 is 15 amino acids long. The CDR3, as DNA: TGCGCCAGCAGCTCCAGACAGGGGAAGACCTCACCCCTCCACTTT. This translates into CASSSRQGKTSPLHF.

This rearrangement joins TRBV29-1 to TRBJ1-3; maybe TRBD1 (5 bases). Trimming took 6 bases from V and 0 from J, leaving 9 bases between them. Germline V CDR1 and CDR2: SQVTM, ANQGSEA. The CDR3 is made up of 13 amino acids. The CDR3 loop is CSVADNSGNTIYF. DNA for the CDR3: TGCAGCGTCGCGGACAACTCTGGAAACACCATATATTTT.

The chain has TRBV5-6 and TRBJ2-4, with a tentative D call TRBD2 (6 bases). V lost 1 base, J lost 0 bases, and 11 bases lay in between. The germline gives CDR1 SGHDT, CDR2 YYEEEE. This CDR3 has 16 residues. The CDR3 here is CASSLRRELAKNIQYF. CDR3 DNA sequence: TGTGCCAGCAGCTTGAGGAGGGAGCTAGCCAAAAACATTCAGTACTTC.

The chain has TRBV29-1 and TRBJ2-2; 11 bases match TRBD2. V was clipped by 7 bases and J by 1 base; unmatched bases: 2. Germline V gene lookup returns CDR1 SQVTM and CDR2 ANQGSEA. This CDR3 spans 14 amino acids. The CDR3 protein is CSGLAGGNTGELFF. The CDR3, as DNA: TGCAGCGGTCTAGCGGGGGGGAACACCGGGGAGCTGTTTTTT.

This clone was seen a handful of times. V and J are TRBV10-1 and TRBJ2-7; D unresolved. This CDR3 spans 11 amino acids. Deletions cut 3 bases from V and 4 bases from J, with 4 bases between. In germline, CDR1 is WNHNN, CDR2 SYGVQD (reference sequence). In DNA form, the CDR3 reads TGCGCCAGCAGTGACCAGTACGAGCAGTACTTC. This sequence encodes CASSDQYEQYF.

V usage is TRBV9 and J usage is TRBJ2-1, with 10 bases lining up with TRBD2. In germline, CDR1 is SGDLS, CDR2 YYNGEE. The CDR3 extends over 17 amino acids. The V gene end was trimmed by 4 bases and the J gene end by 5 bases; junction bases not matched to a gene: 12. CDR3 in amino acids: CASSLSGRPGWDNEQFF. The CDR3, as DNA: TGTGCCAGCAGCCTTAGCGGGAGGCCGGGATGGGACAATGAGCAGTTCTTC.

The gene calls are TRBV2 and TRBJ2-5; 9 bases fit TRBD2. This CDR3 has 15 amino acids. J lost 2 bases, V lost 1 base, and 2 bases had no gene match. Germline values: CDR1 SNHLY, CDR2 FYNNEI. CDR3 DNA: TGTGCCAGCAGTGAAGTGCTAGCGGGGCAAGAGACCCAGTACTTC. Its translation is CASSEVLAGQETQYF.

This chain joins TRBV5-8 and TRBJ1-2; D uncertain. The ends were cut back, 0 bases at V and 3 bases at J, with 12 bases in the middle. The CDR3 length is 15 residues. Per germline, CDR1 SGHTS and CDR2 YDEGEE. This chain's CDR3 is CASSLGLGGHYGYTF. The CDR3 DNA sequence: TGTGCCAGCAGCTTGGGCCTGGGAGGACACTATGGCTACACCTTC.

This sequence joins TRBV2 and TRBJ2-4; 14 bases are a match to TRBD2. The germline CDR1 and CDR2 sequences are SNHLY and FYNNEI. The ends lost 5 bases at V and 6 bases at J; junction bases unmatched: 6. This CDR3 has 16 amino acids. Here the CDR3 reads CASSYPGTSGRNIQYF. DNA for the CDR3: TGTGCCAGCAGTTACCCTGGGACTAGCGGGAGAAACATTCAGTACTTC.